This T cell receptor beta chain is drawn from a study of T cell responses to AZD1222 COVID-19 vaccine. Study findings and constraints: Spike-specific TCR breadth and depth went up after people got two AZD1222 doses. Sampling captured repertoires only after the peak T cell response. Per reports, nearly half of all spike-specific TCRs target regions that are unmutated in variants.

This CDR3 has 14 amino acids. With 3 bases clipped from V and 8 bases from J, the junction kept 10 bases outside the gene matches. Germline CDR1 MGHDK, CDR2 SYGVNS. Only a few counts were recorded for this clone. Its cognate antigen is unknown. Profiled with immunoSEQ multiplex PCR; TCRdb holds only in-frame clones, not every one. This table has over 130,000 clones, 92% appearing once. This TCR was sampled from an adult who received the AZD1222 COVID-19 vaccine. The chain recombines TRBV25-1 with TRBJ2-7; 7 nucleotides line up with TRBD1. The sequencing here drew on peripheral blood, taken 28 days after the second AZD1222 dose. CDR3 nucleotides: TGTGCCAGCAGTGACCTACGACAGGGCCAGCAGCAGTACTTC. Protein: CASSDLRQGQQQYF.